This TCR beta chain was captured by sequencing in a study of blood T cell repertoires in COVID-19. Sequenced by immunoSEQ multiplex PCR; TCRdb stores in-frame clones only, minus some. The data contain 120,000 to 150,000 clones, approximately 83% of them singletons. Trimming removed 5 bases from V and 10 bases from J, with 17 bases in between. The germline gives CDR1 GTSNPN, CDR2 SVGIG (reference sequence). The CDR3 has 12 amino acids. The V call is TRBV30, the J call TRBJ1-1; D is uncertain. The clonotype comes from an older woman with COVID-19, enrolled during active disease. Source material: peripheral blood. CDR3: CAWDLGGQGAFF. The CDR3 nucleotides are TGTGCCTGGGATTTGGGAGGGCAAGGAGCTTTCTTT.